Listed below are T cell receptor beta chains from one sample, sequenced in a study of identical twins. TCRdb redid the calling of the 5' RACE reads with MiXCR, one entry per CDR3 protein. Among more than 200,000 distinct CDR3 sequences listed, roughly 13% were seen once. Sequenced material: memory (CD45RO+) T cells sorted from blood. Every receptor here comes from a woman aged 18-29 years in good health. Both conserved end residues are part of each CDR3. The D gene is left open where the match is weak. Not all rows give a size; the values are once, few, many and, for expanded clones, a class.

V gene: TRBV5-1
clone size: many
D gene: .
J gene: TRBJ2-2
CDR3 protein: CASSFRGEYTGELFF
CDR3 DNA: TGCGCCAGCAGCTTCCGCGGGGAGTACACCGGGGAGCTGTTTTTT

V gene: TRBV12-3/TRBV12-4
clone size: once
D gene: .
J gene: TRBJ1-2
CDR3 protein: CASSPSGTASYGYTF
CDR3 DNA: TGTGCCAGCAGCCCCTCCGGGACGGCCTCCTATGGCTACACCTTC

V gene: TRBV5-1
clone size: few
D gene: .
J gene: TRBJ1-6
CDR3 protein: CASRTLLSSYNSPLHF
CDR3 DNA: TGCGCCAGCAGGACTCTTTTAAGCTCCTATAATTCACCCCTCCACTTT

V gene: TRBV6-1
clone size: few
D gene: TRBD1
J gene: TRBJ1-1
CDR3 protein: CASSDHRGRDGTEAFF
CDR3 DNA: TGTGCCAGCAGTGACCACAGGGGGAGGGATGGCACTGAAGCTTTCTTT

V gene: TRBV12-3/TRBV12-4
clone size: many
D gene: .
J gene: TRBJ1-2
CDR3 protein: CASSTLTAGGYTF
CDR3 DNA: TGTGCCAGCAGCACTTTGACAGCGGGTGGCTACACCTTC

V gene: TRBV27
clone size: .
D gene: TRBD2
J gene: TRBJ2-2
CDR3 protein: CASIPTTSGGASGELFF
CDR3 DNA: TGTGCCAGCATCCCCACGACTAGCGGGGGGGCGAGCGGGGAGCTGTTTTTT

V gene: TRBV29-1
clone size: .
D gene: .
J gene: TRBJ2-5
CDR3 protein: CSVAGAGETQYF
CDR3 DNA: TGCAGCGTCGCAGGGGCTGGGGAGACCCAGTACTTC

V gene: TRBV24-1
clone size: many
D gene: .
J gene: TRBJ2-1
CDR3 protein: CATSAGGGDHNEQFF
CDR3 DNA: TGTGCCACCAGTGCTGGCGGCGGTGACCACAATGAGCAGTTCTTC

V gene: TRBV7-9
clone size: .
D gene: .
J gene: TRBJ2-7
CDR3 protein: CASSLGAPYEQYF
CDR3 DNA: TGTGCCAGCAGCTTAGGGGCACCCTACGAGCAGTACTTC

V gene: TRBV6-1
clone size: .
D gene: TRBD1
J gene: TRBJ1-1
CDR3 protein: CASKGTGEMNTEAFF
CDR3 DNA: TGTGCCAGCAAAGGGACAGGGGAAATGAACACTGAAGCTTTCTTT

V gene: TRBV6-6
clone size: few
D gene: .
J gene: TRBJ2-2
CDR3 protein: CASRGSNTGELFF
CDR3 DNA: TGTGCCAGCAGGGGGTCGAACACCGGGGAGCTGTTTTTT

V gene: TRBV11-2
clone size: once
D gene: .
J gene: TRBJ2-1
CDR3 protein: CASSLGAHEQFF
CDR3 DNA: TGTGCCAGCAGCTTAGGGGCCCATGAGCAGTTCTTC

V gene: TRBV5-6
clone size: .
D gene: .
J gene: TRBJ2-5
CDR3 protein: CASSPGSIGETQYF
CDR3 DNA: TGTGCCAGCAGCCCGGGGTCTATAGGGGAGACCCAGTACTTC

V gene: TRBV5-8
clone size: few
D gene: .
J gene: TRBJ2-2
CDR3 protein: CASSAGPSRSYTGELFF
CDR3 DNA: TGTGCCAGCAGCGCTGGACCCTCGAGGAGTTACACCGGGGAGCTGTTTTTT

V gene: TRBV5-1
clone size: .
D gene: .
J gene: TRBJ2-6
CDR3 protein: CASSLVSPSSGANVLTF
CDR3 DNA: TGCGCCAGCAGCTTGGTCAGCCCAAGCTCTGGGGCCAACGTCCTGACTTTC

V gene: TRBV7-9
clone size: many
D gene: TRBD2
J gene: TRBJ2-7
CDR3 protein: CASSSGLARQYEQYF
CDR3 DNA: TGTGCCAGCAGCTCCGGACTAGCGCGTCAGTACGAGCAGTACTTC

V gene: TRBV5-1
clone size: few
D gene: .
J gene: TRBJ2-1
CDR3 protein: CASSLERHEQFF
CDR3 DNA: TGCGCCAGCAGCTTGGAAAGGCATGAGCAGTTCTTC

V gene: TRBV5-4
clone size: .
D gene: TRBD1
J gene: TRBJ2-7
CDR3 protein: CASSTSTGTTLYEQYF
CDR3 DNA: TGTGCCAGCAGCACCTCGACAGGGACAACACTCTACGAGCAGTACTTC

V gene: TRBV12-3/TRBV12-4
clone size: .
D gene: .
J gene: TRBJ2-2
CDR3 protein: CASSPSGSWGRTGELFF
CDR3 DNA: TGTGCCAGCAGTCCCTCCGGGTCCTGGGGACGCACCGGGGAGCTGTTTTTT

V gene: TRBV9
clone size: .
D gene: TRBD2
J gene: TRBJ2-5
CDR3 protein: CASSTRLAAGETQYF
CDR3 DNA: TGTGCCAGCAGCACCAGACTAGCGGCGGGGGAGACCCAGTACTTC

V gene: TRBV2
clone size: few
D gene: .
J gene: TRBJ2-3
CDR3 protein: CASSLDRFGQYF
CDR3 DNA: TGTGCCAGCAGCCTAGACCGTTTTGGGCAGTATTTT

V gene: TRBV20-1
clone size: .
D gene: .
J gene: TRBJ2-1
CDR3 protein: CSARAIPRGNEQFF
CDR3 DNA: TGCAGTGCTAGGGCGATCCCCAGGGGCAATGAGCAGTTCTTC

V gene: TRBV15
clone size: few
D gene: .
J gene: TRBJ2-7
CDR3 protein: CATFPWSDEQYF
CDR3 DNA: TGTGCCACCTTTCCTTGGTCGGACGAGCAGTACTTC

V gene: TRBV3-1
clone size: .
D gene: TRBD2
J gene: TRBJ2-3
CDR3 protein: CASSQEGGVLTLF
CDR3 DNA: TGTGCCAGCAGCCAAGAGGGGGGGGTGCTTACCCTATTT

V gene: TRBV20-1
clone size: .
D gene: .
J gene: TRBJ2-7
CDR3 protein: CSASRPPTYEQYF
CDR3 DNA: TGCAGTGCTAGCAGGCCGCCAACCTACGAGCAGTACTTC

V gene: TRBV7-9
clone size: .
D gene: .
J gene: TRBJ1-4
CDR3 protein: CASSVTRANNEKLFF
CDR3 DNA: TGTGCCAGCAGCGTAACGAGGGCCAATAATGAAAAACTGTTTTTT

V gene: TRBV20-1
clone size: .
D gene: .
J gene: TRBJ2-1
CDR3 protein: CSASGDSSYNEQFF
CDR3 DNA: TGCAGTGCTAGTGGGGACTCCTCCTACAATGAGCAGTTCTTC

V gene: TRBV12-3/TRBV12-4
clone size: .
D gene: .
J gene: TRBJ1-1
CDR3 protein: CASSFMGNPNEAFF
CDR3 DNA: TGTGCCAGCAGTTTCATGGGCAATCCTAATGAAGCTTTCTTT

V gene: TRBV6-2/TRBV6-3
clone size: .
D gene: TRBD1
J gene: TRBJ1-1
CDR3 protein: CASSPPLRTGREAFF
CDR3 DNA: TGTGCCAGCAGCCCACCCTTAAGGACAGGAAGAGAAGCTTTCTTT

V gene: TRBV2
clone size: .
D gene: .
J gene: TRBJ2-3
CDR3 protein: CASTPTVSTDTQYF
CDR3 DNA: TGTGCCAGCACGCCCACTGTTAGCACAGATACGCAGTATTTT

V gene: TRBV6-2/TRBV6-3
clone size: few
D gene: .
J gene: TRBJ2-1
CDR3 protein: CASSSLAEQFF
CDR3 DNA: TGTGCCAGCAGTTCCCTAGCGGAGCAGTTCTTC

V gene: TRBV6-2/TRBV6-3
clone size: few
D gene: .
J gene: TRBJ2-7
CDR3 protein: CASSWPGPLYEQYF
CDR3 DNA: TGTGCCAGCAGTTGGCCGGGACCGCTCTACGAGCAGTACTTC

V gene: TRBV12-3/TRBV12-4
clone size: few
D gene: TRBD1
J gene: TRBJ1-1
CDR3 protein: CASIPGQGDTEAFF
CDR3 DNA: TGTGCCAGCATACCGGGACAGGGTGACACTGAAGCTTTCTTT

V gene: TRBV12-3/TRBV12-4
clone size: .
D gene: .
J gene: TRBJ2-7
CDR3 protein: CASSLVVGEQYF
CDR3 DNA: TGTGCCAGCAGTTTAGTGGTAGGAGAGCAGTACTTC

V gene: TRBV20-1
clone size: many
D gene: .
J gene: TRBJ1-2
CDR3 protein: CSAAAGAFGGYTF
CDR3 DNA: TGCAGTGCCGCTGCAGGGGCCTTCGGCGGCTACACCTTC

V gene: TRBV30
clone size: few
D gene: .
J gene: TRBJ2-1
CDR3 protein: CAWSGGKDQFF
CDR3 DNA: TGTGCCTGGAGCGGTGGTAAGGATCAGTTCTTC